This is a list of T cell receptor beta chains from one sample in a study of blood T cell repertoires in COVID-19. Measured with immunoSEQ multiplex PCR; TCRdb has only the in-frame clones, and not every one. The table has hundreds of thousands of clones, 80% to 90% seen once. Sequenced material: peripheral blood. The receptors were sampled from a man in his forties with acute or convalescent COVID-19. Both conserved end residues are part of each CDR3. A D gene is named only where the DNA matches it firmly. Rows may omit the clone size; those that give it use once, few, many or a size class.

abundance: few; j_gene: TRBJ2-3; v_gene: TRBV19; d_gene: TRBD2; CDR3nt: TGTGCCAGTGCCCTAGAAGTCATAGCGGGAGGGCCGCATACGCAGTATTTT; CDR3aa: CASALEVIAGGPHTQYF
abundance: -; j_gene: TRBJ2-2; v_gene: TRBV5-1; d_gene: TRBD2; CDR3nt: TGCGCCAGCAGCTTCGGGGTGGCGGGAGAGTCCGGGGAGCTGTTTTTT; CDR3aa: CASSFGVAGESGELFF
abundance: -; j_gene: TRBJ1-4; v_gene: TRBV7-9; d_gene: TRBD1; CDR3nt: TGTGCCAGCAGCTCCCGTCGAACAGGGGATAATGAAAAACTGTTTTTT; CDR3aa: CASSSRRTGDNEKLFF
abundance: -; j_gene: TRBJ2-7; v_gene: TRBV3-1/TRBV3-2; d_gene: -; CDR3nt: TGTGCCAGCAGCCAAGAACTCTGGGCCCCCGAGCAGTACTTC; CDR3aa: CASSQELWAPEQYF
abundance: -; j_gene: TRBJ2-2; v_gene: TRBV19; d_gene: TRBD1; CDR3nt: TGTGCCAGTGACAGGGGTCCCACCGGGGAGCTGTTTTTT; CDR3aa: CASDRGPTGELFF
abundance: -; j_gene: TRBJ2-7; v_gene: TRBV5-1; d_gene: TRBD1; CDR3nt: TGCGCCAGCAGCTTGATGGGACAGGGCGACGAGCAGTACTTC; CDR3aa: CASSLMGQGDEQYF
abundance: -; j_gene: TRBJ2-3; v_gene: TRBV7-6; d_gene: -; CDR3nt: TGTGCCAGCAGCCTGGGACTTACCACAGATACGCAGTATTTT; CDR3aa: CASSLGLTTDTQYF
abundance: -; j_gene: TRBJ2-1; v_gene: TRBV3-1/TRBV3-2; d_gene: TRBD1; CDR3nt: TGTGCCAGCACTCCCCCGGGACAGGTCCCCTATGAGCAGTTCTTC; CDR3aa: CASTPPGQVPYEQFF
abundance: few; j_gene: TRBJ1-5; v_gene: TRBV3-1/TRBV3-2; d_gene: -; CDR3nt: TGTGCCAGCAGCCAAGTTCACGCGGGGTGCCTCAATCAGCCCCAGCATTTT; CDR3aa: CASSQVHAGCLNQPQHF
abundance: once; j_gene: TRBJ2-2; v_gene: TRBV7-3; d_gene: TRBD2; CDR3nt: TGTGCCAGCAGCTTAACTAGCGGGGGCATCGGGGAGCTGTTTTTT; CDR3aa: CASSLTSGGIGELFF
abundance: -; j_gene: TRBJ2-2; v_gene: TRBV11-3; d_gene: -; CDR3nt: TGTGCCAGCAGCTTTATTTCCACCGGGGAGCTGTTTTTT; CDR3aa: CASSFISTGELFF
abundance: -; j_gene: TRBJ1-2; v_gene: TRBV28; d_gene: TRBD1; CDR3nt: TGTGCCAGCAGTTTCGGGCAGGGGGCTAATCGTGGCTACACCTTC; CDR3aa: CASSFGQGANRGYTF
abundance: few; j_gene: TRBJ1-1; v_gene: TRBV9; d_gene: TRBD1; CDR3nt: TGTGCCAGCAGCCGACAGGGGATGAACACTGAAGCTTTCTTT; CDR3aa: CASSRQGMNTEAFF
abundance: -; j_gene: TRBJ2-1; v_gene: TRBV3-1/TRBV3-2; d_gene: -; CDR3nt: TGTGCCAGCAGCCCGACGGGAAATGAAGGGCAGTTCTTC; CDR3aa: CASSPTGNEGQFF